Listed below are T cell receptor beta chains from one sample, sequenced in a study of T cell changes during pregnancy in multiple sclerosis. Produced via immunoSEQ multiplex PCR; TCRdb's table is partial and in-frame only. Of about 59,000 clones in the sample, about 94% were seen once. The source material was CD8+ T cells from peripheral blood mononuclear cells, sampled after pregnancy. The receptor source for this set is a female donor with multiple sclerosis, enrolled in a pregnancy study. CDR3s include the opening cysteine and the closing phenylalanine or tryptophan. D genes are given only for firm matches. The listing skips clone size in some rows; elsewhere it reads once, few, many or a size class.

v_call	d_call	clone_size	cdr3_length	j_call	cdr3_nt	cdr3_aa
TRBV28	NA	NA	12	TRBJ2-7	TGTGCCAGCAGGGACAGTGGTTACGAGCAGTACTTC	CASRDSGYEQYF
TRBV7-6	TRBD1	NA	14	TRBJ2-7	TGTGCCAGCAGCTCCGGGACAGGGTGGGACGAGCAGTACTTC	CASSSGTGWDEQYF
TRBV6-1	NA	NA	18	TRBJ1-1	TGTGCCAGCAGTGGGGGACTCGGGGGGGTTTTCATGAACACTGAAGCTTTCTTT	CASSGGLGGVFMNTEAFF
TRBV6-1	NA	NA	15	TRBJ2-7	TGTGCCAGCAGTGTACAACAGGTTACCCCCTACGAGCAGTACTTC	CASSVQQVTPYEQYF
TRBV4-1	NA	NA	14	TRBJ1-2	TGCGCCAGCAGCCAAGACGGTTATAACTATGGCTACACCTTC	CASSQDGYNYGYTF
TRBV7-8	TRBD2	NA	15	TRBJ2-7	TGTGCCAGCAGCTTAGAACTAGCGGAGACCTACGAGCAGTACTTC	CASSLELAETYEQYF
TRBV9	TRBD2	NA	14	TRBJ2-7	TGTGCCAGCAGCGTAGATAGCGGGAGTCGTGAGCAGTACTTC	CASSVDSGSREQYF
TRBV5-1	NA	few	14	TRBJ2-1	TGCGCCAGCAGCTTGGCCGGAGGGACCAATGAGCAGTTCTTC	CASSLAGGTNEQFF
TRBV5-8	TRBD2	NA	14	TRBJ2-7	TGTGCCAGCAGCTACCTAGCGGGGGGCTACGAGCAGTACTTC	CASSYLAGGYEQYF
TRBV19	TRBD1	few	13	TRBJ1-1	TGTGCCACCAGGACAGGGGGTCCCACTGAAGCTTTCTTT	CATRTGGPTEAFF
TRBV9	TRBD2	NA	14	TRBJ2-7	TGTGCCAGCAGCACTAGCGGGAGCTCCTACGAGCAGTACTTC	CASSTSGSSYEQYF
TRBV28	NA	NA	14	TRBJ2-1	TGTGCCAGCCTTGGGCCGGGATACTACAATGAGCAGTTCTTC	CASLGPGYYNEQFF
TRBV7-6	TRBD2	NA	17	TRBJ2-1	TGTGCCAGCAGCCACCCGGGAACGGGAGGGCCGGTTAATGAGCAGTTCTTC	CASSHPGTGGPVNEQFF
TRBV10-2	NA	NA	16	TRBJ2-3	TGCGCCAGCAGTGCCAAGATGGGAGCGGCGGGGGATACGCAGTATTTT	CASSAKMGAAGDTQYF
TRBV27	TRBD1	NA	15	TRBJ2-1	TGTGCCAGCAGTCACCGACAGGGGACCTACAATGAGCAGTTCTTC	CASSHRQGTYNEQFF
TRBV7-6	TRBD2	NA	14	TRBJ2-7	TGTGCCAGCAGCCCAGGACTAGCCTCCTACGAGCAGTACTTC	CASSPGLASYEQYF
TRBV30	NA	NA	15	TRBJ2-2	TGTGCCTGGACATGGGGGACTCCGAACACCGGGGAGCTGTTTTTT	CAWTWGTPNTGELFF
TRBV6-1	NA	NA	13	TRBJ1-2	TGTGCCAGCAGTGGCACAGGGTTTTGGGGCTACACCTTC	CASSGTGFWGYTF
TRBV29-1	NA	NA	15	TRBJ2-5	TGCAGCGTTGAAGATCTAGATGACTTACAAGAGACCCAGTACTTC	CSVEDLDDLQETQYF
TRBV19	NA	NA	15	TRBJ1-2	TGTGCCAGTAGTACTTGGGTCCAAGCAGGCTATGGCTACACCTTC	CASSTWVQAGYGYTF
TRBV19	TRBD2	NA	15	TRBJ2-7	TGTGCCAGTAACCCTGGGACTAGCGGGGCACGCGAGCAGTACTTC	CASNPGTSGAREQYF
TRBV7-9	NA	once	14	TRBJ2-7	TGTGCCAGCAGCTTAAATGCGGGGGCTGACGAGCAGTACTTC	CASSLNAGADEQYF
TRBV7-9	TRBD2	NA	18	TRBJ2-1	TGTGCCAGCAGCTTAATCATCGCGACTAGCGGGGGTTACAATGAGCAGTTCTTC	CASSLIIATSGGYNEQFF
TRBV6-1	NA	NA	16	TRBJ1-4	TGTGCCAGCAGTGAAGGGAGGTTTGCGACTAATGAAAAACTGTTTTTT	CASSEGRFATNEKLFF
TRBV7-8	TRBD2	NA	14	TRBJ2-7	TGTGCCAGCAGCCCGGGACTAGCGGGAGACGAGCAGTACTTC	CASSPGLAGDEQYF
TRBV11-3	TRBD2	NA	14	TRBJ2-3	TGTGCCAGCAGCTTTAGTGGACTAGCAGATACGCAGTATTTT	CASSFSGLADTQYF
TRBV5-1	NA	once	11	TRBJ2-3	TGCGCCAGCACGGGGATGGATACGCAGTATTTT	CASTGMDTQYF